The entry below describes one TCR beta chain. This sample was taken from a study of blood T cell repertoires in COVID-19. The CDR3 contains 16 residues. J was trimmed by 5 bases and V by 10 bases; bases with no gene match: 16. The germline CDR1 and CDR2 sequences are SNHLY and FYNNEI. Self-reported history from a screening survey and questionnaire set each donor's cohort. In Cohort 3, a recovered donor had either two negative PCRs, clearance, or symptom resolution. Original data processing: Nucleated cell counts were estimated from reference gene primer amplification. Assay: immunoSEQ multiplex PCR; the TCRdb copy retains only in-frame clones and omits some. The DNA gave D and trimming, while V, J and clone size come from that table. The sample records about 160,000 clones, roughly 90% being singletons.

Sequenced sample: PBMCs or T cells enriched from blood (not recorded which). V is TRBV2 and J is TRBJ1-1, with 10 positions matching TRBD1. The clonotype originates from a woman aged 50 to 60 who had recovered from COVID-19. DNA for the CDR3: TGTGCCATCACCGGGACAGGGGCGAGTCGGTGGACTGAAGCTTTCTTT. Translated, it gives CAITGTGASRWTEAFF.